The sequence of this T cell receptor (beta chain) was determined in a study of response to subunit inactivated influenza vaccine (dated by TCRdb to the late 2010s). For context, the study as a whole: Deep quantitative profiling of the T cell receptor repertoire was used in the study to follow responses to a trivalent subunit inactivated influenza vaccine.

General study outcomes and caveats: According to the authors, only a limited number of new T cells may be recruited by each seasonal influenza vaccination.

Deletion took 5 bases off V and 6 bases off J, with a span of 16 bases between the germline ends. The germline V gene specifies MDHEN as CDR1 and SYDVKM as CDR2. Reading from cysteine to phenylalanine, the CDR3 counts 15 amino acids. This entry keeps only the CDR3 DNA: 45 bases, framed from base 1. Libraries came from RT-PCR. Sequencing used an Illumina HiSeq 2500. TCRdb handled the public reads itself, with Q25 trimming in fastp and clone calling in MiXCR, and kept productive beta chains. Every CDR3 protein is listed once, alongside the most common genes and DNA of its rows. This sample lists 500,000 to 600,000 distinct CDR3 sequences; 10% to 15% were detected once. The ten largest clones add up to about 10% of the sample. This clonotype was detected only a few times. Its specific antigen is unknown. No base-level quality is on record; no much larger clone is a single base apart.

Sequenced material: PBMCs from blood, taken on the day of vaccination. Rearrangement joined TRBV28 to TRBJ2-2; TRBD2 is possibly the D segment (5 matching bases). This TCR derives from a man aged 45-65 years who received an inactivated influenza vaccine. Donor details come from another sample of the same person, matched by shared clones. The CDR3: CASSPGLSWPGELFF. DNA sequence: TGTGCCAGCAGTCCAGGACTGTCTTGGCCCGGGGAGCTGTTTTTT.